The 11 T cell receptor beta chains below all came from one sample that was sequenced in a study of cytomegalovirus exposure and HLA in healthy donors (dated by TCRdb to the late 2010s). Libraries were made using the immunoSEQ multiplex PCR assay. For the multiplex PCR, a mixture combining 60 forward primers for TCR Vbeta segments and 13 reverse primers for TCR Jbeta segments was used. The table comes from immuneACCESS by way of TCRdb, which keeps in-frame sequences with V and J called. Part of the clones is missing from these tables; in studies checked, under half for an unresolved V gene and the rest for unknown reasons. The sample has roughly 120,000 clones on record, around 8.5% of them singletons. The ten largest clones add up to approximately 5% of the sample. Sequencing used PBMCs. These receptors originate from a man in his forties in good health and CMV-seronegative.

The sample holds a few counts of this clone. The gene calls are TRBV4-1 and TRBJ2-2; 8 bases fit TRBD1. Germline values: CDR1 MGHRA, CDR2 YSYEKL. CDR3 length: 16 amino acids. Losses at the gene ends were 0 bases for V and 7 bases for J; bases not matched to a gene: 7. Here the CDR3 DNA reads TGCGCCAGCAGCCAAGAGGAGGCAGGGGGCATCGGGGAGCTGTTTTTT. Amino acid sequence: CASSQEEAGGIGELFF.

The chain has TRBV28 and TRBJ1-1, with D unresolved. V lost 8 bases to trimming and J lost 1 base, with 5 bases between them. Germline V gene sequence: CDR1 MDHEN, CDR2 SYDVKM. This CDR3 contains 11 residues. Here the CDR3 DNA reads TGTGCCAGCGGCAGGAACACTGAAGCTTTCTTT. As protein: CASGRNTEAFF.

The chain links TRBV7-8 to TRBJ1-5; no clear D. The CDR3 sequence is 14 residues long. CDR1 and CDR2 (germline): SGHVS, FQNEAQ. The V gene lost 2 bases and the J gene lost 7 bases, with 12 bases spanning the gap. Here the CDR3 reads CASSLNTRVQPQHF. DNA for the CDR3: TGTGCCAGCAGCTTAAATACGAGGGTCCAGCCCCAGCATTTT.

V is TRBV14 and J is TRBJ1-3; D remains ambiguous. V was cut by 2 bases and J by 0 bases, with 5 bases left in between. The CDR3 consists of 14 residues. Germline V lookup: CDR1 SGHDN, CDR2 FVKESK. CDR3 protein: CASSQFLSGNTIYF. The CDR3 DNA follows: TGTGCCAGCAGCCAATTTCTCTCTGGAAACACCATATATTTT.

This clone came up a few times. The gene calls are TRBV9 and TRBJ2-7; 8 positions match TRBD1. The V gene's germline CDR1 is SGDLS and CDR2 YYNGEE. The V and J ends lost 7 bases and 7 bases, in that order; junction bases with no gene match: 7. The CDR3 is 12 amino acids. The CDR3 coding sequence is TGTGCCAGCGGCAGGGGGCTCGGGGAGCAGTACTTC. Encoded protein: CASGRGLGEQYF. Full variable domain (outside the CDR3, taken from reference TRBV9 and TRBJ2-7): DSGVTQTPKHLITATGQRVTLRCSPRSGDLSVYWYQQSLDQGLQFLIQYYNGEERAKGNILERFSAQQFPDLHSELNLSSLELGDSALYFCASGRGLGEQYFGPGTRLTVT.

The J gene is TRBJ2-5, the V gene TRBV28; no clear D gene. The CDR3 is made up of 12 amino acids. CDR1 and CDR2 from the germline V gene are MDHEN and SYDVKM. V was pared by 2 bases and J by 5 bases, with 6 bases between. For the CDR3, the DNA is TGTGCCAGCAGTTTAATCGGTGAGACCCAGTACTTC. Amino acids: CASSLIGETQYF.

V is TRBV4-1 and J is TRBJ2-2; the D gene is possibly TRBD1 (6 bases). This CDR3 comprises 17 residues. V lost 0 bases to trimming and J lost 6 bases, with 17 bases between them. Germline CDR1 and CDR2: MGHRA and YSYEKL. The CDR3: CASSQEKRVGAAGELFF. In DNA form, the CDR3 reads TGCGCCAGCAGCCAAGAAAAGAGGGTGGGGGCTGCCGGGGAGCTGTTTTTT.

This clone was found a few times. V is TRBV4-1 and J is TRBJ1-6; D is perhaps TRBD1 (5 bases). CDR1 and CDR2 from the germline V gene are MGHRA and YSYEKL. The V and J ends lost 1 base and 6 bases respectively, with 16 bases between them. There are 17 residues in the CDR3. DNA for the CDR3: TGCGCCAGCAGCCAAGGTCAGGGAGGGCCCTTTAATTCACCCCTCCACTTT. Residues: CASSQGQGGPFNSPLHF.

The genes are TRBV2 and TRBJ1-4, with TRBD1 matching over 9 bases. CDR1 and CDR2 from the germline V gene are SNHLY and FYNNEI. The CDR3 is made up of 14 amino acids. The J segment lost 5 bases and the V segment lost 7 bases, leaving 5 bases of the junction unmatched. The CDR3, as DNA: TGTGCCAGCACCCGGGACAGGGAGAATGAAAAACTGTTTTTT. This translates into CASTRDRENEKLFF.

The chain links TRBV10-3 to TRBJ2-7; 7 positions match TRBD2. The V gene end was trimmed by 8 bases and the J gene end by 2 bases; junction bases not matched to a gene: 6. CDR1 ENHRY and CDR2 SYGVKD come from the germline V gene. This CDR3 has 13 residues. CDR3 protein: CAIGASGPYEQYF. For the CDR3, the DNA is TGTGCCATCGGGGCTAGCGGTCCCTACGAGCAGTACTTC.

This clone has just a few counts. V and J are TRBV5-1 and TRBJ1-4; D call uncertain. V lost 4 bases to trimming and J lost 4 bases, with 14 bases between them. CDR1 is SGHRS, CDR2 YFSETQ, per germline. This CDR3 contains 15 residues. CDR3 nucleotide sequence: TGCGCCAGCAGCCGCTGGGCGGGGAATAATGAAAAACTGTTTTTT. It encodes CASSRWAGNNEKLFF.